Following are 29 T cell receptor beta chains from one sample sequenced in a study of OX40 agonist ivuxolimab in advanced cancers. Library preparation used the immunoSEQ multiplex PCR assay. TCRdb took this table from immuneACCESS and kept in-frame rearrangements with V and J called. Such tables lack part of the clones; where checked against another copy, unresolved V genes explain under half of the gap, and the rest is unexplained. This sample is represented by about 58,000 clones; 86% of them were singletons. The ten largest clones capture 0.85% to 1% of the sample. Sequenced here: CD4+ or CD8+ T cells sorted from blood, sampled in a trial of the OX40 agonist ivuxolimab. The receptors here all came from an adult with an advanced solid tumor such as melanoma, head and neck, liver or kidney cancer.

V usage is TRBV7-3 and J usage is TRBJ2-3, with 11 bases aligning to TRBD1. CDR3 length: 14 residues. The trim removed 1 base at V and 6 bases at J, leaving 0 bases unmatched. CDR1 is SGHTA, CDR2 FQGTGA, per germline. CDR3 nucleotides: TGTGCCAGCAGCTTAAGGGACAGGGGGGATACGCAGTATTTT. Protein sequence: CASSLRDRGDTQYF.

CDR3 amino acids: CASSLMTGSGGSPLHF. The CDR3 DNA reads as TGCGCCAGCAGCTTGATGACAGGGTCAGGGGGTTCACCCCTCCACTTT. The rearrangement links TRBV5-1 to TRBJ1-6; 7 nucleotides match TRBD1. J gave up 9 bases and V 1 base, and 10 bases lay outside the gene matches. The germline V gene has CDR1 SGHRS and CDR2 YFSETQ. This CDR3 region has 16 residues. Using reference TRBV5-1 and TRBJ1-6 for the parts outside the CDR3, the full variable domain is KAGVTQTPRYLIKTRGQQVTLSCSPISGHRSVSWYQQTPGQGLQFLFEYFSETQRNKGNFPGRFSGRQFSNSRSEMNVSTLELGDSALYLCASSLMTGSGGSPLHFGNGTRLTVT.

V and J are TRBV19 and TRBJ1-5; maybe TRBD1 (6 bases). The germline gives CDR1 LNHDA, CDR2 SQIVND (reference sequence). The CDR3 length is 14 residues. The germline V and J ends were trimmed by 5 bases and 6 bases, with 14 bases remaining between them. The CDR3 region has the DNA TGTGCCAGTAGTTTCATACAGGGAGGTCAGCCCCAGCATTTT. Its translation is CASSFIQGGQPQHF.

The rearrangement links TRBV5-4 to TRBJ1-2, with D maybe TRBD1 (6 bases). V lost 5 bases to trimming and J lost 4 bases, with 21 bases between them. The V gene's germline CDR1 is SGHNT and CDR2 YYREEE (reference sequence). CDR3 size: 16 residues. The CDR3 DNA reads TGTGCCAGCAGACCGAGGGGAGGTGGACAGCGCTATGGCTACACCTTC. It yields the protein CASRPRGGGQRYGYTF. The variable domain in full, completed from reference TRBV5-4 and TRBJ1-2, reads ETGVTQSPTHLIKTRGQQVTLRCSSQSGHNTVSWYQQALGQGPQFIFQYYREEENGRGNFPPRFSGLQFPNYSSELNVNALELDDSALYLCASRPRGGGQRYGYTFGSGTRLTVV.

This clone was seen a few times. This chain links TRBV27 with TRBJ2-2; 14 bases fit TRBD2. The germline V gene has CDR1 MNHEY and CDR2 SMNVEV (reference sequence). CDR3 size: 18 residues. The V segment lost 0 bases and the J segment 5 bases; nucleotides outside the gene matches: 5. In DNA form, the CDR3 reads TGTGCCAGCAGTTTATCCCCCCGACTAGCGGGGGGGACCGGGGAGCTGTTTTTT. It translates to CASSLSPRLAGGTGELFF.

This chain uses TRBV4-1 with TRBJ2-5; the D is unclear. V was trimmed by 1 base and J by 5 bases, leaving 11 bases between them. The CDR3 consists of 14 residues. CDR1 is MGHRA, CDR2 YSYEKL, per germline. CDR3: CASSQVGSAETQYF. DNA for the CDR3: TGCGCCAGCAGCCAAGTGGGGTCGGCGGAGACCCAGTACTTC.

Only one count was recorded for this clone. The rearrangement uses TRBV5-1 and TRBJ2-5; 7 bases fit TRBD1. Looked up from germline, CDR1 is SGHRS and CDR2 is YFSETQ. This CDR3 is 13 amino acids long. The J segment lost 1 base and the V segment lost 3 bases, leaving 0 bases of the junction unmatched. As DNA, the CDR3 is TGCGCCAGCAGCTGGGACAGCCAAGAGACCCAGTACTTC. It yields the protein CASSWDSQETQYF.

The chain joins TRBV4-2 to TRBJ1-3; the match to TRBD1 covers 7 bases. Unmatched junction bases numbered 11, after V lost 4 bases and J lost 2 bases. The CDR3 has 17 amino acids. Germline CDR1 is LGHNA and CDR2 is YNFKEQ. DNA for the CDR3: TGTGCCAGCAGCCCCCAGGGGGGGGGCAATGCTGGAAACACCATATATTTT. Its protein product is CASSPQGGGNAGNTIYF.

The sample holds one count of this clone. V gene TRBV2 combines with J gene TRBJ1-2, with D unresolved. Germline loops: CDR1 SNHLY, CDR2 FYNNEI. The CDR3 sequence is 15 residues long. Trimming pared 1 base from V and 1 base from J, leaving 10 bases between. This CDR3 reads CASSEGRTDNYGYTF. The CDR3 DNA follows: TGTGCCAGCAGTGAAGGAAGGACGGATAACTATGGCTACACCTTC.

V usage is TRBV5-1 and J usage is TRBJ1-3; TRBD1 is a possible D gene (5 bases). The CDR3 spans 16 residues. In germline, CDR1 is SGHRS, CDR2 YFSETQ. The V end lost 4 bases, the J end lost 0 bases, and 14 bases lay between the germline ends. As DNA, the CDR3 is TGCGCCAGCAGCATCGTCGGGGCACACTCTGGAAACACCATATATTTT. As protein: CASSIVGAHSGNTIYF. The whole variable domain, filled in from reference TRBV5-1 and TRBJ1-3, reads KAGVTQTPRYLIKTRGQQVTLSCSPISGHRSVSWYQQTPGQGLQFLFEYFSETQRNKGNFPGRFSGRQFSNSRSEMNVSTLELGDSALYLCASSIVGAHSGNTIYFGEGSWLTVV.

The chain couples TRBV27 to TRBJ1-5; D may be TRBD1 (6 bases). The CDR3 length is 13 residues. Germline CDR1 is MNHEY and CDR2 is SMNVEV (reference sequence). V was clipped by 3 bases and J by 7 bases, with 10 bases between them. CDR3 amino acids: CASSFGGRQPQHF. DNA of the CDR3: TGTGCCAGCAGTTTTGGGGGGCGGCAGCCCCAGCATTTT.

CDR3 protein: CASSPDETQYF. CDR3 DNA: TGTGCCAGCTCACCAGACGAGACCCAGTACTTC. This chain uses TRBV18 with TRBJ2-5; D not resolved. With 2 bases removed from V and 5 bases from J, the gap between germline ends came to 3 bases. Germline CDR1 reads KGHSH; CDR2 reads LQKENI. The CDR3 is 11 residues long.

CDR3 residues: CASSYGTGTDTQYF. The CDR3 region has the DNA TGTGCCAGCAGCTACGGGACAGGGACCGATACGCAGTATTTT. The J gene is TRBJ2-3, the V gene TRBV7-3; 9 bases are shared with TRBD1. This CDR3 spans 14 amino acids. The junction had 5 bases not matched to a gene; V was cut back by 4 bases and J by 6 bases. From germline, CDR1 is SGHTA and CDR2 FQGTGA.

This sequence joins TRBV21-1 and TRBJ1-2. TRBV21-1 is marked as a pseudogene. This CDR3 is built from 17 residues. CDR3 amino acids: CASSNSRMGVTNYGYTF. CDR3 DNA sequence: TGTGCCAGCAGCAATTCCCGGATGGGGGTTACTAACTATGGCTACACCTTC.

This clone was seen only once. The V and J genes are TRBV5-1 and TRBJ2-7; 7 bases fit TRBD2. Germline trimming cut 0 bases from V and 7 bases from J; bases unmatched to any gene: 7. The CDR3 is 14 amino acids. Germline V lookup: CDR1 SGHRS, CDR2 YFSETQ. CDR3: CASSLEAGRGEQYF. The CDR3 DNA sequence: TGCGCCAGCAGCTTGGAAGCAGGGAGGGGTGAGCAGTACTTC.

CDR3 coding DNA: TGTGCCAGCAGTAACCCCAAGGGGGCAAACGACGAGCAGTACTTC. Translation: CASSNPKGANDEQYF. V is TRBV6-5 and J is TRBJ2-7, with 7 bases lining up with TRBD1. The CDR3 length is 15 residues. Per the germline V gene, CDR1 is MNHEY and CDR2 is SVGAGI. The V segment lost 5 bases and the J segment 5 bases; nucleotides outside the gene matches: 12.

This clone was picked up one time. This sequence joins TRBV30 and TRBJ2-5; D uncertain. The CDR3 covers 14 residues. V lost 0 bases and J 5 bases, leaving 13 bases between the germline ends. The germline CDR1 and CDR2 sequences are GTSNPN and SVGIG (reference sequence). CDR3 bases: TGTGCCTGGAGTGTACTGACCAGGCGGGAGACCCAGTACTTC. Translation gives CAWSVLTRRETQYF.

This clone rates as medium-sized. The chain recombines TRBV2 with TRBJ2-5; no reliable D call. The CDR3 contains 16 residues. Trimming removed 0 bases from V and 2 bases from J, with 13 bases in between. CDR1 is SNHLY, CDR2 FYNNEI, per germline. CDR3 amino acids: CASSEAAGTPQETQYF. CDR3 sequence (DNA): TGTGCCAGCAGTGAAGCGGCAGGTACCCCACAAGAGACCCAGTACTTC. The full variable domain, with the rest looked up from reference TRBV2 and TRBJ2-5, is EPEVTQTPSHQVTQMGQEVILRCVPISNHLYFYWYRQILGQKVEFLVSFYNNEISEKSEIFDDQFSVERPDGSNFTLKIRSTKLEDSAMYFCASSEAAGTPQETQYFGPGTRLLVL.

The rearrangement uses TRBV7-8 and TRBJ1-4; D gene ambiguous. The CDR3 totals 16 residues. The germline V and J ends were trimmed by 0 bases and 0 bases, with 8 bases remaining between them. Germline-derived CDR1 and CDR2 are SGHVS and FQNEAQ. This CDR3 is CASSLAMTATNEKLFF. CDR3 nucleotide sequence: TGTGCCAGCAGCTTAGCTATGACGGCAACTAATGAAAAACTGTTTTTT.

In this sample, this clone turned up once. For the CDR3, the DNA is TGCGCCAGCAGCCAAGGGGTCGTCGCCTCTGGAAACACCATATATTTT. Translating it yields CASSQGVVASGNTIYF. The J gene is TRBJ1-3, the V gene TRBV4-1; unclear D gene. The CDR3 is 16 residues long. Germline CDR1 is MGHRA and CDR2 is YSYEKL. Trimming removed 1 base from V and 0 bases from J, with 10 bases in between.

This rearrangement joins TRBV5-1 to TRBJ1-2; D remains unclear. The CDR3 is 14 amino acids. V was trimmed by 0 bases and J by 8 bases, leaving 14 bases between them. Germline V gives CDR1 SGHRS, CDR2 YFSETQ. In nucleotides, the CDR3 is TGCGCCAGCAGCTTGGAAGCCAGCTCTAGAGGCTACACCTTC. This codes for CASSLEASSRGYTF. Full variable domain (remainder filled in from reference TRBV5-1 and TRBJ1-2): KAGVTQTPRYLIKTRGQQVTLSCSPISGHRSVSWYQQTPGQGLQFLFEYFSETQRNKGNFPGRFSGRQFSNSRSEMNVSTLELGDSALYLCASSLEASSRGYTFGSGTRLTVV.

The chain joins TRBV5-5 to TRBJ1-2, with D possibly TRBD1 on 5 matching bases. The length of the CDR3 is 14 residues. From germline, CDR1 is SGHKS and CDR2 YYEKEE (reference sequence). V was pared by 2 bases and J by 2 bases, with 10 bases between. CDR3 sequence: CASSFRGPNYGYTF. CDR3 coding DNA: TGTGCCAGCAGCTTCCGGGGCCCAAACTATGGCTACACCTTC.

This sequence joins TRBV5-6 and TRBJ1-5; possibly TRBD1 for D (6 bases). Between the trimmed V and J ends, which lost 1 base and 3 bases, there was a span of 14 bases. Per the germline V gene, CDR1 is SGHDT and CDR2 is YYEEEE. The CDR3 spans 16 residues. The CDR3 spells CASSLWRGVINQPQHF. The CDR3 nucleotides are TGTGCCAGCAGCTTGTGGAGGGGGGTCATCAATCAGCCCCAGCATTTT.

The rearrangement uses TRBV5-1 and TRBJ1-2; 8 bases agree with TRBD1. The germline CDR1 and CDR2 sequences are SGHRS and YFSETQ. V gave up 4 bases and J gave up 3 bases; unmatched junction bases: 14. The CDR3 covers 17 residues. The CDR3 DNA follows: TGCGCCAGCAGCCCAGGACCGGGACAGGTCTTGGACTATGGCTACACCTTC. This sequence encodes CASSPGPGQVLDYGYTF.

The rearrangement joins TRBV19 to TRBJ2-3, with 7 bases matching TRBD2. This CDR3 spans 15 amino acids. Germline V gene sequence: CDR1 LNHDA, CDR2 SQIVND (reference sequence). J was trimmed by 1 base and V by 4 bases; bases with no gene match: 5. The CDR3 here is CASSNMAGGTDTQYF. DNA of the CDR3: TGTGCCAGTAGTAACATGGCGGGGGGCACAGATACGCAGTATTTT.

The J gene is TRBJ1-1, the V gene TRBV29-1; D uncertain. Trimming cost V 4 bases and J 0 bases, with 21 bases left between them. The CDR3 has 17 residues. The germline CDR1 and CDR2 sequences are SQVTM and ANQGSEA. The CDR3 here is CSVVQVLVGLLNTEAFF. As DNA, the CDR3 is TGCAGCGTTGTTCAGGTCCTTGTCGGCCTGTTGAACACTGAAGCTTTCTTT.

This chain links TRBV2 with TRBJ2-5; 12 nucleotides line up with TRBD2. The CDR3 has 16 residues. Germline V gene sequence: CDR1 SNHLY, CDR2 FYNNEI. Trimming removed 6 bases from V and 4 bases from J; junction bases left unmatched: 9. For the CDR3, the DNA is TGTGCCAGCAGCCTGACTAGCGGGGGAGGTTTAGAGACCCAGTACTTC. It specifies CASSLTSGGGLETQYF.

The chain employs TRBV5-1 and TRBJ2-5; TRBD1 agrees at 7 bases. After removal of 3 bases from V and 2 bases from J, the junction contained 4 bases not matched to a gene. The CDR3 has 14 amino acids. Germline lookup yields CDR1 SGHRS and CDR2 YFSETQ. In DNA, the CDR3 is TGCGCCAGCAGCTCAGTGACAGGGCAAGAGACCCAGTACTTC. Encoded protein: CASSSVTGQETQYF.

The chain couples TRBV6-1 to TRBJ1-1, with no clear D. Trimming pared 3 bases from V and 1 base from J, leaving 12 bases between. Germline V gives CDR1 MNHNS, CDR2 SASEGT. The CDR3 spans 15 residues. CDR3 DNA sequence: TGTGCCAGCAGTGATATGGGTCGGGGGAACACTGAAGCTTTCTTT. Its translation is CASSDMGRGNTEAFF.